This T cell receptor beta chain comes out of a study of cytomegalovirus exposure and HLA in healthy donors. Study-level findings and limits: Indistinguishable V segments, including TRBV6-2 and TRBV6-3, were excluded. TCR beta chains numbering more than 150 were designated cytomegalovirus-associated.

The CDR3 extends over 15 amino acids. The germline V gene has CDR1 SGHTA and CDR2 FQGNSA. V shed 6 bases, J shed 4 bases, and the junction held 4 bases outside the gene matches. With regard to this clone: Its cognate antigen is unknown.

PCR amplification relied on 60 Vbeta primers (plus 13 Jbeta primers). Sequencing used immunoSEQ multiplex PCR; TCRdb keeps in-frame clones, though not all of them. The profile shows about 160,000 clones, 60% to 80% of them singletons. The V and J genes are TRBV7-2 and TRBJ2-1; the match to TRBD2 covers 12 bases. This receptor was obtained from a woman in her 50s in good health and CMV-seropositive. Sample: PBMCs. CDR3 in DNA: TGTGCCAGCAGACCTAGCGGGGGGGTGTACAATGAGCAGTTCTTC. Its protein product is CASRPSGGVYNEQFF.